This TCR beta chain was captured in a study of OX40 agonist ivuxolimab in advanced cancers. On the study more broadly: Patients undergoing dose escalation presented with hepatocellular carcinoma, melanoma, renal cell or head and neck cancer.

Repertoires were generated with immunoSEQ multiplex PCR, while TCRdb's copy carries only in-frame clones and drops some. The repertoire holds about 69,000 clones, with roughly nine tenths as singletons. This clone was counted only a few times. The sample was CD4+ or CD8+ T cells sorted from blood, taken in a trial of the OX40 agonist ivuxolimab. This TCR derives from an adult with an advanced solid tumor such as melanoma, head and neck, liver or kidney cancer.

The CDR3 protein is CASSFPATLGTDTQYF. CDR3 DNA sequence: TGTGCCAGCAGCTTCCCCGCGACCCTGGGCACAGATACGCAGTATTTT. The rearrangement links TRBV9 to TRBJ2-3, with D unresolved. CDR3 size: 16 residues. With 4 bases removed from V and 1 base from J, the gap between germline ends came to 16 bases. Germline CDR1 SGDLS, CDR2 YYNGEE.